Listed below are T cell receptor beta chains from one sample, sequenced in a study of glioma-infiltrating T cells after dendritic cell vaccination. Clones were read by immunoSEQ multiplex PCR, and TCRdb kept only the in-frame ones, dropping some. The sample yields roughly 23,000 clones, 70% to 80% seen once. The specimen was blood, collected before dendritic cell vaccination. The receptors were gathered from a human donor with glioblastoma. Both conserved end residues are part of each CDR3. A D gene is named only where the DNA matches it firmly. The size entry is marked missing in some rows and otherwise reads once, few, many or a size class.

CDR3 DNA,CDR3 protein,J gene,V gene,clone size,D gene
TGCGCCAGCAGCCAAGTACTACCCGGGACATACCAAGAGACCCAGTACTTC,CASSQVLPGTYQETQYF,TRBJ2-5,TRBV4-1,-,-
TGTGCCATCAGTTGGGGGGAGGGGAACTATGGCTACACCTTC,CAISWGEGNYGYTF,TRBJ1-2,TRBV10-3,-,-
TGTGCCAGCAGCTTACAGCAGGATGGTAGGGGAAAACTGTTTTTT,CASSLQQDGRGKLFF,TRBJ1-4,TRBV7-2,-,-
TGTGCCATCAGTCGGGGGACTAGCGGCAAAAACATTCAGTACTTC,CAISRGTSGKNIQYF,TRBJ2-4,TRBV10-3,-,TRBD2
TGTGCCAGCAGCTTGCAGCGGGAGGGCCAAGAGACCCAGTACTTC,CASSLQREGQETQYF,TRBJ2-5,TRBV5-6,-,TRBD2
TGCAGTGCTAGAGTTCTAGGAAAACTGTTTTTT,CSARVLGKLFF,TRBJ1-4,TRBV20-1,-,-
TGTGCCAGCAGTCAATTCAAGGGGCGAGTCACTGAAGCTTTCTTT,CASSQFKGRVTEAFF,TRBJ1-1,TRBV5-6,-,-
TGCAGCGTTGTCGTCCGGGGGGGCTACGAGCAGTACTTC,CSVVVRGGYEQYF,TRBJ2-7,TRBV29-1,-,TRBD2
TGTGCCAGCAGTTCCTTACTAGCGGGATTGTCTAGCACAGATACGCAGTATTTT,CASSSLLAGLSSTDTQYF,TRBJ2-3,TRBV2,-,TRBD2
TGTGCTAGTGGTTTGGTAATGGGGCTGGTCACTGAAGCTTTCTTT,CASGLVMGLVTEAFF,TRBJ1-1,TRBV12-5,-,-
TGTGCCAGCAGCCAAGGAAACGGGTGGGGCAAGAACACTGAAGCTTTCTTT,CASSQGNGWGKNTEAFF,TRBJ1-1,TRBV4-2,-,-
TGTGCCAGCAGCGTAGAGCAGGGCGCGGGGGGAAACACCATATATTTT,CASSVEQGAGGNTIYF,TRBJ1-3,TRBV9,-,-
TGTGCCATCAGTGAAACAGGGGGGAACACTGAAGCTTTCTTT,CAISETGGNTEAFF,TRBJ1-1,TRBV10-3,-,TRBD1
TGCGCCAGCGGACTCGGACAGTCGGGGAACACTGAAGCTTTCTTT,CASGLGQSGNTEAFF,TRBJ1-1,TRBV23-1,-,-
TGTGCCAGCAGTGACCCAGGACAGGGTCAAGAGACCCAGTACTTC,CASSDPGQGQETQYF,TRBJ2-5,TRBV2,-,TRBD1
TGTGCCAGCAGCTCCCGACCAGGGGATGGCTACACCTTC,CASSSRPGDGYTF,TRBJ1-2,TRBV7-3,-,-
TGTGCCAGCAGTGGGACTAGCGGGACCCCAGATACGCAGTATTTT,CASSGTSGTPDTQYF,TRBJ2-3,TRBV6-1,-,TRBD2
TGTGCCAGCAGCACGGACAGCATCCACTACGAGCAGTACTTC,CASSTDSIHYEQYF,TRBJ2-7,TRBV11-3,-,-
TGTGCCAGCGCCCGGACAGGCCAGGGGACCATATATTTT,CASARTGQGTIYF,TRBJ1-3,TRBV7-2,-,TRBD1
TGTGCCAGCAGTTCACTAGCGGGAGGATCCGAGCAGTACTTC,CASSSLAGGSEQYF,TRBJ2-7,TRBV5-6,-,TRBD2
TGTGCCAGCGGCGGGGCCTACAACTCCTACGAGCAGTACTTC,CASGGAYNSYEQYF,TRBJ2-7,TRBV9,once,-
TGCAGCGTTGGTGCTAGCGGTAATTCCTACGAGCAGTACTTC,CSVGASGNSYEQYF,TRBJ2-7,TRBV29-1,-,TRBD2
TGTGCCTGGAGTGTTGGAGGGATAGGCTACGAGCAGTACTTC,CAWSVGGIGYEQYF,TRBJ2-7,TRBV30,few,-
TGTGCCACGACGGGACAGGGGAGGACGTCCGGCGGCTACACCTTC,CATTGQGRTSGGYTF,TRBJ1-2,TRBV15,-,TRBD1
TGCGCCAGCAGAAGACTAGCGTTCCCCTACGAGCAGTACTTC,CASRRLAFPYEQYF,TRBJ2-7,TRBV10-1,-,TRBD2
TGCGCCAGCAGCTTGGTCGGCACAGATACGCAGTATTTT,CASSLVGTDTQYF,TRBJ2-3,TRBV5-1,-,-
TGTGCCAGCTCACCACCGGGACAGGGCGGGGCTAGGGGTTTCAATGAGCAGTTCTTC,CASSPPGQGGARGFNEQFF,TRBJ2-1,TRBV18,-,TRBD1
TGCAGCGGTACAGAGACCCCCGACTATGGCTACACCTTC,CSGTETPDYGYTF,TRBJ1-2,TRBV29-1,-,-
TGTGCCAGCAGCCTCAGGGGGCTCGGCTACACCTTC,CASSLRGLGYTF,TRBJ1-2,TRBV2,once,TRBD1
TGTGCCATCAAAGGGACAGGGGGCTTCGACTACGAGCAGTACTTC,CAIKGTGGFDYEQYF,TRBJ2-7,TRBV10-3,-,TRBD1
TGTGCCAGCTCAAAAAATTCCGGGACAGGGGGTTCATTAACTGAAGCTTTCTTT,CASSKNSGTGGSLTEAFF,TRBJ1-1,TRBV18,-,TRBD1
TGTGCCAGCAAGCCAGCGGGGGCAGCCTACAATGAGCAGTTCTTC,CASKPAGAAYNEQFF,TRBJ2-1,TRBV6-5,few,TRBD2
TGTGCCAGCAGTAGGACAGGGAGGAGGAATTCACCCCTCCACTTT,CASSRTGRRNSPLHF,TRBJ1-6,TRBV6-1,-,TRBD1